This T cell receptor beta chain originates from a study of OX40 agonist ivuxolimab in advanced cancers. Findings and caveats of the study: In the 0.1 to 3.0 mg/kg range, CD4+ and CD8+ blood T cells had expanded clonally by week 6.

Details on this clone: The antigen remains undetermined.

The assay was immunoSEQ multiplex PCR, and TCRdb's table has in-frame clones only and misses some. The sample gives under 85,000 clones, around 86% of which show up once; 1.5% to 2% is in the top ten. This TCR was sampled from an adult with an advanced solid tumor such as melanoma, head and neck, liver or kidney cancer. The sample consisted of CD4+ or CD8+ T cells sorted from blood, taken in a trial of the OX40 agonist ivuxolimab.

CDR3 region: CASSISGREDTQYF. Written as DNA, the CDR3 is TGTGCCAGCAGTATTAGCGGGAGGGAAGATACGCAGTATTTT. The chain links TRBV11-2 to TRBJ2-3; 11 positions agree with TRBD2. Per germline, CDR1 SGHAT and CDR2 FQNNGV. The CDR3 has 14 amino acids. V dropped 6 bases and J dropped 5; count of bases not matched to a gene: 4.